Detailed here is one T cell receptor beta chain. No antigen is known for it. Base-call qualities are not available, and no considerably larger clone is one nucleotide away. This record belongs to a study of blood T cell repertoires in COVID-19 (dated by TCRdb to 2018 to 2020). About the full investigation: The collaborator samples originated in the United States, Italy and Spain and spanned the acute and convalescent phases of COVID-19. The material from the prospective study consisted of cDNA or gDNA derived from T cells, B-cell-depleted T cells, or PBMCs. Deeply sampled blood TCRbeta repertoires from subjects exposed to, actively infected with, or recovered from COVID-19 were included in the dataset. The repertoires were released in a freely available public database intended as a resource for research on the immune response to SARS-CoV-2. Samples were obtained from the ongoing ImmuneRACE study (first 160 participants) and from over a thousand subjects provided by 6 global collaborators. Sample metadata almost always included a de-identified subject ID, COVID-19 status, age in years and sex. Where available, HLA class I and class II types were taken from metadata supplied by the sample provider and were not determined by assay-based typing. Beyond this particular receptor, the publication reports: How much clinical and demographic metadata was included differed by source and by participant, and the metadata was provided uncurated.

After removal of 4 bases from V and 9 bases from J, the junction retains 7 bases not matched to a gene. For CDR1 and CDR2, the germline V gene lists KGHDR and SFDVKD. Counted from cysteine to phenylalanine, this CDR3 has 16 amino acids. Only the CDR3 region is kept as DNA, spanning 48 bases read in frame from base 1. The immunoSEQ Assay, a bias-controlled multiplex PCR, was used to amplify TCRbeta CDR3 regions from genomic DNA. The study's processing was this. Within the assay, amplification of reference gene primers was used to estimate how many nucleated cells each sample contained. To quantify the absolute abundance of each unique TCRbeta CDR3 rearrangement, sequence reads were collapsed and filtered. For each sample, productive Simpson clonality was calculated as the square root of Simpson's diversity index over productive rearrangements. What TCRdb holds here is the immuneACCESS table cut down to in-frame rearrangements. Part of the clones is not present; checked against another copy, under half of the missing clones reflect an unresolved V gene, and the others are unexplained. D and trimming come from the DNA, and the V and J calls and clone size come from that table. The sample contains some 300,000 clones, around 84% of them found a single time. Clones ranked in the top ten supply about 4.1% of the sample.

Participants in the prospective study were enrolled through a virtual design, were aged about 18 to 90 years, and lived in under 25 United States geographic areas. To assign participants to cohorts, the prospective study relied on clinical history that participants themselves reported in a screening survey and a study questionnaire. For ImmuneRACE Cohort 3, a participant was defined as recovered based on two consecutive negative NP/OP PCR tests, clearance by a healthcare professional, or resolution of symptoms. In the prospective study, whole blood, serum and a nasopharyngeal or oropharyngeal swab were collected from each participant by mobile phlebotomists. Participants in the prospective study had the option to provide additional blood draws and questionnaires over a roughly 2-month period. Blood samples from the prospective study were shipped frozen or at room temperature prior to DNA extraction.

The material sequenced was PBMCs or T cells enriched from blood (not recorded which). The source of this sequence is a man aged 30-40 years who had recovered from COVID-19. The chain links TRBV24-1 with TRBJ2-1; the central 14 bases match TRBD2. This receptor has the CDR3 CATSDRGLAGGAEQFF. DNA sequence: TGTGCCACCAGTGACCGCGGACTAGCGGGAGGAGCTGAGCAGTTCTTC.